This T cell receptor beta chain was profiled in a study of OX40 agonist ivuxolimab in advanced cancers. Profiled with immunoSEQ multiplex PCR; TCRdb holds only in-frame clones, not every one. This repertoire shows 12,000 or so clones, over 80% found once; its top ten account for roughly 19%. CDR3 length: 14 residues. CDR1 is MNHEY and CDR2 is SMNVEV in the germline V gene (reference sequence). V was cut by 8 bases and J by 4 bases, with 16 bases left in between. The origin of this receptor is an adult with an advanced solid tumor such as melanoma, head and neck, liver or kidney cancer. Material: CD4+ or CD8+ T cells sorted from blood, obtained in a trial of the OX40 agonist ivuxolimab. V is TRBV27 and J is TRBJ2-3; unclear D gene. This CDR3 reads CASQFTAGPDTQYF. Here the CDR3 DNA reads TGTGCCAGCCAGTTTACAGCCGGCCCAGATACGCAGTATTTT.